This is a list of T cell receptor beta chains from one sample in a study of regulatory T cells in long-lasting Graves disease. TCRdb ran MiXCR on the multiplex PCR reads and lists one entry per CDR3 protein. The repertoire holds about half a million distinct CDR3 sequences, with approximately 12% as singletons. This same sample was also taken into another study, of T cells in Graves' hyperthyroidism and ophthalmopathy.

Sample: peripheral blood mononuclear cells (PBMCs), taken at new diagnosis, from a patient treated with antithyroid drugs. The receptors originated from a woman under 40 with Graves disease. Each CDR3 is given with its conserved first and last residue. The D gene is left open where the match is weak. Size tells how often a clone was seen (once, few, many) or the class of an expanded clone, and some rows leave it out.

V gene	clone size	D gene	J gene	CDR3 protein
TRBV18	many	.	TRBJ1-2	CASSLLDMKGYTF
TRBV28	.	TRBD1	TRBJ2-7	CASSLPGTGGLYEQYF
TRBV10-3	many	.	TRBJ2-2	CAISDRNTGELFF
TRBV11-2	many	.	TRBJ1-6	CASSLGRYYNSPLHF
TRBV30	many	.	TRBJ1-1	CAWSQGGPAFF
TRBV28	many	.	TRBJ2-3	CASSSLTVSPDTQYF
TRBV12-3/TRBV12-4	.	TRBD1	TRBJ1-2	CASRPGQGALQDGYTF
TRBV28	.	.	TRBJ1-5	CASSLGRLNQPQHF
TRBV2	many	TRBD2	TRBJ2-3	CASSEALTSGRAREDTQYF
TRBV2	many	TRBD2	TRBJ2-1	CASRLGTSGRVYNEQFF
TRBV6-1	many	TRBD1	TRBJ1-5	CASRDRQGGQPQHF
TRBV6-2/TRBV6-3	many	.	TRBJ1-1	CASSQNNFEAFF
TRBV20-1	few	TRBD1	TRBJ1-1	CSASQPSGGYTEAFF
TRBV20-1	few	.	TRBJ1-2	CSAARGGRNYGYTF
TRBV30	many	.	TRBJ1-1	CAWSGLGRSTEAFF
TRBV7-9	many	.	TRBJ1-1	CASSLAAAEAFF
TRBV7-9	.	.	TRBJ2-2	CASSFRGYTGELFF
TRBV4-1	few	.	TRBJ1-1	CASTVGARGDTEAFF
TRBV3-1	.	TRBD1	TRBJ1-4	CASSQESASGQGNEKLFF
TRBV20-1	many	.	TRBJ2-5	CSARGGGETQYF
TRBV20-1	few	.	TRBJ2-2	CSARAGSPNTGELFF
TRBV6-2/TRBV6-3	many	.	TRBJ2-2	CASRPDGTNTGELFF
TRBV6-2/TRBV6-3	many	.	TRBJ1-5	CASSEGPRGQPQHF
TRBV7-3	few	.	TRBJ2-1	CASSRGHARDEQFF
TRBV9	.	.	TRBJ2-7	CARSWQGSSYEQYF
TRBV4-1	few	TRBD1	TRBJ1-6	CASSVDREPLHF
TRBV3-1	.	.	TRBJ1-2	CASSQAGSLGYTF
TRBV19	many	TRBD1	TRBJ2-1	CASSIAGTAGYNEQFF
TRBV7-2	many	.	TRBJ2-5	CASSSGKLSRVAETQYF
TRBV5-6	few	.	TRBJ2-7	CASSLVGREQYF
TRBV30	many	.	TRBJ1-2	CAWSVPQRHRGYTF
TRBV19	many	.	TRBJ2-2	CAVSRGLNTGELFF
TRBV19	.	TRBD2	TRBJ2-7	CASRRQYRTSGSTYEQYF
TRBV7-6	few	.	TRBJ2-7	CASSSVAVAADYEQYF
TRBV27	many	.	TRBJ1-5	CASRTGGSRQPQHF
TRBV30	.	.	TRBJ2-7	CAWRTGNLQQYF
TRBV2	many	.	TRBJ1-1	CASSEGVPRGTEAFF
TRBV7-3	many	TRBD2	TRBJ2-1	CASSLIAGGFNEQFF
TRBV28	many	.	TRBJ2-1	CASSIPSRGIDEQFF
TRBV7-2	.	TRBD1	TRBJ1-5	CASSPHRGSNQPQHF
TRBV9	many	TRBD2	TRBJ2-5	CASSVGSGRVGETQYF
TRBV9	many	TRBD1	TRBJ1-1	CASSPPGTGGFYTEAFF
TRBV6-2/TRBV6-3	.	.	TRBJ1-1	CASRIQGLETEAFF
TRBV20-1	many	.	TRBJ2-3	CSAKLDLTQYF
TRBV5-1	few	.	TRBJ2-5	CASSSGRQQETQYF
TRBV7-8	many	.	TRBJ2-6	CASSWGFSGANVLTF
TRBV7-9	many	TRBD1	TRBJ1-2	CASSLTGGATGYTF
TRBV3-1	.	.	TRBJ2-7	CASSQAGSPYEQYF
TRBV7-3	.	TRBD2	TRBJ2-3	CASSLKRRLAGVSDTQYF
TRBV10-1	few	TRBD2	TRBJ2-1	CASSSGLAGGLDEQFF
TRBV18	many	.	TRBJ2-1	CASSPMAGGWNEQFF
TRBV28	many	.	TRBJ1-5	CASSSPTWGQNQPQHF
TRBV4-2	many	.	TRBJ2-7	CASSRGTRYEQYF
TRBV20-1	many	.	TRBJ2-7	CSAREHVSPGHEQYF
TRBV6-2/TRBV6-3	many	TRBD2	TRBJ2-3	CASSYGSGRGGTDTQYF
TRBV15	few	TRBD1	TRBJ2-5	CATSASGTGRETQYF
TRBV11-2	many	.	TRBJ1-4	CASSSIGAKYEKLFF
TRBV27	many	.	TRBJ1-5	CATQGEGNQPQHF
TRBV3-1	few	TRBD2	TRBJ2-5	CASSHASGRGQETQYF
TRBV7-2	many	.	TRBJ2-7	CASRPAALYEQYF